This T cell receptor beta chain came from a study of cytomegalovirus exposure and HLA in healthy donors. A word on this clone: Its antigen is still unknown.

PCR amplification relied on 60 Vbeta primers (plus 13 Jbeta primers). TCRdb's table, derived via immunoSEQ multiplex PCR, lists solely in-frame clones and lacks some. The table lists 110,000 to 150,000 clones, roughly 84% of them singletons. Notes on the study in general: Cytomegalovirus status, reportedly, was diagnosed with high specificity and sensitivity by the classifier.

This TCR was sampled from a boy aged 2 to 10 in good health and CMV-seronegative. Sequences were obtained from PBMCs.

As DNA, the CDR3 is TGTGCCAGCAGCGTAGCTTCCAACCCTCTCGAGGGCCCCTACGAGCAGTACTTC. It encodes CASSVASNPLEGPYEQYF. The rearrangement joins TRBV9 to TRBJ2-7; D perhaps matches TRBD2 (5 bases). Germline CDR1 is SGDLS and CDR2 is YYNGEE. The CDR3 covers 18 residues. Trimming pared 0 bases from V and 2 bases from J, leaving 21 bases between.